This T cell receptor beta chain appears in the sequencing data of a study of blood T cell repertoires in COVID-19. J gave up 7 bases and V 7 bases, and 6 bases lay outside the gene matches. There are 12 residues in the CDR3. The germline V gene encodes CDR1 LNHNV and CDR2 YYDKDF (reference sequence). Libraries were prepared by immunoSEQ multiplex PCR; TCRdb keeps only in-frame clonotypes and omits some of them. Of fewer than 250,000 clones detected, about nine tenths appear once; the ten largest clones hold more than 7%. The receptor was isolated from a man aged 30 to 45 in a cohort exposed to, infected with or recovered from COVID-19 (not recorded which). The sequenced sample consisted of PBMCs or T cells enriched from blood (not recorded which). The rearrangement joins TRBV15 to TRBJ1-1; TRBD1 matches 7 bases. The CDR3 reads CATTDRADEAFF. The CDR3 bases are TGTGCCACCACAGACAGGGCTGATGAAGCTTTCTTT.